Included here is one T cell receptor beta chain sequence, with context. The data derive from a study of cytomegalovirus exposure and HLA in healthy donors. Germline assignment: CDR1 WSHSY and CDR2 SAAADI. The CDR3 extends over 16 amino acids. V lost 0 bases and J lost 2, with 11 bases in between. The PCR used 60 Vbeta and 13 Jbeta primers. Clones were sequenced by immunoSEQ multiplex PCR, and TCRdb holds only the in-frame ones, with some missing. The repertoire holds about 170,000 clones, with approximately 80% as singletons. The chain recombines TRBV10-2 with TRBJ2-1, with D tentatively TRBD2 (6 bases). The origin of this receptor is a woman between 18 and 30 years old in good health and CMV-seronegative. Sample: PBMCs. DNA of the CDR3: TGCGCCAGCAGTGAGTCCGCTAGCGAACCCTACAATGAGCAGTTCTTC. It translates to CASSESASEPYNEQFF.